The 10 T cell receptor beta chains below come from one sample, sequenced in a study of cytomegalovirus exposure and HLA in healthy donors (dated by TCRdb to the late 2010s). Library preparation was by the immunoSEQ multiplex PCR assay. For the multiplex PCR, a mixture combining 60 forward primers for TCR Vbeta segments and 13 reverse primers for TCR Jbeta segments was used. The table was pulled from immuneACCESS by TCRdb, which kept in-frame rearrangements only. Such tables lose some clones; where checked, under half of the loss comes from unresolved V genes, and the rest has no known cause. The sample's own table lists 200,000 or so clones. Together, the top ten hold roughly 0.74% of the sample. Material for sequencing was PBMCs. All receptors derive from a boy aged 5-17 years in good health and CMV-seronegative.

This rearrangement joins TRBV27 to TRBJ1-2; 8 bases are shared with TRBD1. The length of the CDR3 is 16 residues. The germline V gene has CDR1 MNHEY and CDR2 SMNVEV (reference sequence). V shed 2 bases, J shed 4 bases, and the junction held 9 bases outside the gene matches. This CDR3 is CASSLRAGGVGYGYTF. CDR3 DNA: TGTGCCAGCAGTTTAAGGGCAGGGGGCGTGGGCTATGGCTACACCTTC.

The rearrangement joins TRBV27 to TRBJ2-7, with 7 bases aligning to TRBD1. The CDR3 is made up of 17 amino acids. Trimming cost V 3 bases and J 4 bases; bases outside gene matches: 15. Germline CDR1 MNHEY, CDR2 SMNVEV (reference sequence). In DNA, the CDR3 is TGTGCCAGCAGTTTCGCGATAAGGACCGGGACAGTTTACGAGCAGTACTTC. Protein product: CASSFAIRTGTVYEQYF.

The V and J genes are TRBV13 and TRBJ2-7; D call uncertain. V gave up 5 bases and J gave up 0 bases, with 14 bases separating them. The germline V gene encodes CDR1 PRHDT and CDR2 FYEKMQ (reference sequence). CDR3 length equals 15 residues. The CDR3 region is CASSRFEVGSYEQYF. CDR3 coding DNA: TGTGCCAGCAGCCGATTTGAGGTGGGCTCCTACGAGCAGTACTTC.

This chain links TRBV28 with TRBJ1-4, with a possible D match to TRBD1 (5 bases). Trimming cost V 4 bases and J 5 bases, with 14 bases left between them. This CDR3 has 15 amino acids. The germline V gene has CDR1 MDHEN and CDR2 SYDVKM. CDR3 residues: CASSSGARGNEKLFF. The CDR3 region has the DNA TGTGCCAGCAGTTCAGGAGCGCGGGGCAATGAAAAACTGTTTTTT.

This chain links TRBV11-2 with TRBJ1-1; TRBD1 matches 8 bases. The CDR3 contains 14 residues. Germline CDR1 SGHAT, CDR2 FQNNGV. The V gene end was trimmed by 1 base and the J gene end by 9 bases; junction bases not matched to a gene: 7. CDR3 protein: CASSLAGTGNKAFF. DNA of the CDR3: TGTGCCAGCAGCTTAGCCGGGACAGGCAATAAAGCTTTCTTT.

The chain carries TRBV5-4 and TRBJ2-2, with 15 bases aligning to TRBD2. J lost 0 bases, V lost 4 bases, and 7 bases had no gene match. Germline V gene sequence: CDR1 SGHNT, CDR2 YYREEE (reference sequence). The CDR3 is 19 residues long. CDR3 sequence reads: CASSEPGLAGGTNTGELFF. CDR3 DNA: TGTGCCAGCAGCGAACCGGGACTAGCGGGGGGTACGAACACCGGGGAGCTGTTTTTT.

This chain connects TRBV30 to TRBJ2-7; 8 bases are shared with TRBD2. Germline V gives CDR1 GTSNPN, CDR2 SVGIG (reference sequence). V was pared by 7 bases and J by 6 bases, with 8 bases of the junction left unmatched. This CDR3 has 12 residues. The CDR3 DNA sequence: TGTGCCTTGAAAACGGGGGGGCCCGAGCAGTACTTC. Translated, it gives CALKTGGPEQYF.

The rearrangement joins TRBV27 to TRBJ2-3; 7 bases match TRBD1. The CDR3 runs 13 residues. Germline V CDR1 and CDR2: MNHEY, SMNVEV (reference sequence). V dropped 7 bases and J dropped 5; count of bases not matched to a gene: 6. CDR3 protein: CASTAGGKDTQYF. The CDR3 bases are TGTGCCAGCACCGCAGGGGGAAAAGATACGCAGTATTTT.

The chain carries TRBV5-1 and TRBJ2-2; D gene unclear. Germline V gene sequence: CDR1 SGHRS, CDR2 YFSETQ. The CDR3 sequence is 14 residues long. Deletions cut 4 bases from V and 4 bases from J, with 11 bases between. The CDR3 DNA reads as TGCGCCAGCAGCCCCGCTACCGCCACCGGGGAGCTGTTTTTT. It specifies CASSPATATGELFF.

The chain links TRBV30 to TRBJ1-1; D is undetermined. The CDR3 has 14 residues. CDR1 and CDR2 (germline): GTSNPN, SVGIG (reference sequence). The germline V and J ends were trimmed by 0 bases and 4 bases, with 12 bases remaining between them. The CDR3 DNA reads TGTGCCTGGAGTGTACTCCGGGGAATCACTGAAGCTTTCTTT. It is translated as CAWSVLRGITEAFF.